This TCR beta chain derives from a study of blood T cell repertoires in COVID-19 (TCRdb year 2020). About the study as a whole: Samples from collaborators originated in the United States, Italy and Spain and spanned both the acute and convalescent phases of COVID-19. Samples were obtained from the ongoing ImmuneRACE study (first 160 participants) and from over 1,000 subjects provided by 6 global collaborators. The repertoires were released in a freely available public database meant as a resource for research on the immune response to SARS-CoV-2. Subjects who had been exposed to COVID-19, were actively infected with it, or had recovered from it provided the deeply sampled blood TCRbeta repertoires that made up the dataset. HLA class I and class II types, where available, came from metadata supplied by the sample provider rather than from assay-based typing. The prospective study material was composed of cDNA or gDNA derived from T cells, B-cell-depleted T cells, or PBMCs. The sample metadata nearly always contained a de-identified subject ID, COVID-19 status, age in years and sex.

Its CDR3 holds 14 amino acids, cysteine through phenylalanine. The entry retains the CDR3 DNA only, 42 bases that are in frame from base 1. Trimming removed 5 bases from V and 3 bases from J, leaving 14 bases between the germline ends. The CDR1 and CDR2 encoded by the germline V gene are SGHTA and FQGNSA. Comment on this clone: What antigen it recognizes has not been identified. Per-base qualities were not stored, and no clone one base away is much larger.

Broad study findings and their caveats: The quantity of clinical and demographic metadata differed by source and by participant and was supplied without curation.

The collaborating institutions used their own protocols to collect whole blood in K2EDTA tubes. For TCRbeta analysis, collaborators shipped samples in one of three forms: frozen whole blood, isolated PBMCs, or DNA extracted from either of those sample types. The immunoSEQ Assay, a bias-controlled multiplex PCR, was used to amplify TCRbeta CDR3 regions from genomic DNA. The study's own analysis went as follows. Nucleated cell counts per sample were estimated from amplification of reference gene primers within the assay. To quantify the absolute abundance of each unique TCRbeta CDR3 rearrangement, sequence reads were collapsed and filtered. For each sample, productive Simpson clonality was calculated by taking the square root of Simpson's diversity index across productive rearrangements. In TCRdb, the immuneACCESS table is reduced to in-frame sequences with V and J assigned. These tables do not hold every clone; where another copy was compared, an unresolved V gene accounts for under half, and the others remain unexplained. The DNA was the basis for D and trimming; V, J and clone size are from that table. The sample records approximately 16,000 clones, 85% to 90% of which are singletons. The ten biggest clones cover 10% to 15% of the sample.

The clonotype originates from a human donor in a cohort sampled during active COVID-19. The sample was peripheral blood. Recombination joined TRBV7-2 with TRBJ2-7; tentative D gene TRBD1, with 7 bases matching. The CDR3 protein sequence reads: CASSAGQKDYEQYF. DNA sequence: TGTGCCAGCAGCGCGGGACAGAAGGACTACGAGCAGTACTTC.